Listed below are T cell receptor beta chains from one sample, sequenced in a study of blood T cell repertoires in COVID-19. Sequencing was performed with immunoSEQ multiplex PCR; in TCRdb, only in-frame clones are kept and a portion is missing. Found here are around 69,000 clones, 75% to 90% of them singletons; the top ten hold roughly 5%. The sample taken for sequencing was peripheral blood. All receptors come from a woman between 45 and 60 years old with active COVID-19. Both conserved end residues are trimmed from each CDR3.

V	J	CDR3
TRBV6-4	TRBJ2-3	ASSAGKGVSTDTQY
TRBV28	TRBJ1-6	ASCRGSWDSPLH
TRBV6-4	TRBJ2-1	ASSDRQGDYNEQF
TRBV19	TRBJ2-7	ASSIRDRGYEQY
TRBV6-2/TRBV6-3	TRBJ2-3	ASSSPSETSTDTQY
TRBV5-5	TRBJ2-2	ASSLGQGALTGELF
TRBV7-6	TRBJ2-3	ASSRGNVDTQY
TRBV29-1	TRBJ2-7	SVAASGTYEQY
TRBV9	TRBJ1-2	ASSRSGQSGYT
TRBV24-1	TRBJ2-1	ATSDSRLAGVINEQF
TRBV10-1	TRBJ1-1	ASSEGTGGWTEAF
TRBV4-1	TRBJ1-3	ASSQLDSGNTIY
TRBV25-1	TRBJ1-1	ASRLTENTEAF
TRBV30	TRBJ2-1	AWRAGKYNEQF
TRBV27	TRBJ2-7	ASSFGTSYEQY
TRBV11-2	TRBJ1-2	ASSFQFVYNYGYT
TRBV27	TRBJ1-1	ASSIQGSTEAF